These T cell receptor beta chains were read from a single sample in a study of vaccination effects on CD4 cells after COVID-19. Their target antigens are unknown. Profiled with immunoSEQ multiplex PCR; TCRdb holds only in-frame clones, not every one. This sample has more than 13,000 clones, with about 70% found just once. This sample comprised CD4+ T cells from PBMCs cultured with HCoV-NL63 spike peptides, obtained after COVID-19 vaccination. The receptors originated from a human donor who had a prior SARS-CoV-2 infection. Both conserved end residues are trimmed from each CDR3. Each record gives: J gene, V gene, clone size, CDR3 protein. The size of a clone is reported for some rows only, either as once, few or many, or as a class for expanded clones.

TRBJ1-5 TRBV3-1/TRBV3-2 . ASSLQGPGNQPQH
TRBJ2-3 TRBV7-8 . ASSLTSGGGARDTQY
TRBJ2-1 TRBV7-9 . ASSLSLAGSYNEQF
TRBJ2-3 TRBV6-4 . ASAREETDTQY
TRBJ1-1 TRBV6-2/TRBV6-3 . ASSPREVMNTEAF
TRBJ2-2 TRBV7-3 . ASSLFTREAGTGELF
TRBJ1-2 TRBV6-1 once ASSEGSGYGYT
TRBJ1-5 TRBV2 . ASKGQTIGNQPQH
TRBJ2-3 TRBV29-1 . SAARGGTIDTQY
TRBJ2-5 TRBV7-2 . ASSSRIRETQY
TRBJ1-2 TRBV5-6 . ASSAFFVGGGYGYT
TRBJ2-5 TRBV29-1 . SVGTSTRETQY
TRBJ1-2 TRBV7-3 . ASSLNLTTNYGYT
TRBJ2-1 TRBV6-1 . ASSEVKGGYNEQF
TRBJ2-5 TRBV5-1 . ASSLSSMDQETQY
TRBJ2-2 TRBV9 . ASSGSTGHTSTGELF
TRBJ2-5 TRBV5-4 . ASSTRDRETQY
TRBJ2-5 TRBV5-4 . ASSLGQRETQY
TRBJ2-7 TRBV21-1 large ASSYPRDRGTSYEQY
TRBJ2-7 TRBV7-2 . ASSLFHGSYEQY
TRBJ2-7 TRBV12-3/TRBV12-4 . ASSRGQGEKQY
TRBJ2-2 TRBV5-8 . ASMAGGTGELF
TRBJ1-5 TRBV9 . ASSVDGFPQQPQH
TRBJ2-1 TRBV12-5 few ASGLVLGGGRIEQF
TRBJ2-1 TRBV2 . ASSATSAYNEQF
TRBJ2-5 TRBV5-6 . ASSDRETQY
TRBJ2-2 TRBV19 once ASTRRARGGTGELF
TRBJ2-5 TRBV7-9 . ASSPLLSGIRETQY
TRBJ1-4 TRBV7-6 . ASSLNPANEKLF
TRBJ2-7 TRBV6-6 . ASGPGRYEQY
TRBJ2-1 TRBV7-9 few ASSSGTEDNEQF
TRBJ2-5 TRBV3-1/TRBV3-2 . ASSQESSGTQY
TRBJ1-2 TRBV5-4 . ASSSREGGGWGYT
TRBJ2-1 TRBV30 . AWNEGTSGNEQF
TRBJ2-2 TRBV7-8 . ASSLMGAITGELF
TRBJ1-2 TRBV30 few ASRDKLSDT
TRBJ1-4 TRBV4-2 once ASSQVRGAGQKNEKLF